These T cell receptor beta chains were read from a single sample in a study of blood T cell repertoires in COVID-19. Here immunoSEQ multiplex PCR was the method, and the copy in TCRdb shows in-frame clones only, minus some. The sample has more than 110,000 clones, 80% to 90% seen once. The specimen sequenced was peripheral blood. The receptors were sampled from a woman between 40 and 50 years old with acute or convalescent COVID-19. The conserved cysteine and the conserved F or W are not part of the CDR3 here. Fields, in order: J gene, clone size, V gene, CDR3 protein. Not every row has a clone size; where given, it reads once, few, many or a size class.

TRBJ1-2 - TRBV11-2 ASSPGQGGSYGYT
TRBJ2-1 - TRBV19 ASSTGGRTNEQF
TRBJ1-2 - TRBV7-9 ASSSGGAANHGYT
TRBJ1-6 - TRBV9 ASSVSGASTYNSPLH
TRBJ1-2 - TRBV3-1/TRBV3-2 ASTPARGNYGYT
TRBJ1-6 once TRBV6-4 ASSEQGNSPLH
TRBJ1-2 - TRBV7-2 ASSFDRNYGYT
TRBJ1-1 - TRBV7-2 ASSPRDRNTEAF
TRBJ1-1 once TRBV3-1/TRBV3-2 ASSQDLLNTEAF
TRBJ1-2 - TRBV10-1 ASTKGGDRLPGGYGYT
TRBJ2-1 - TRBV5-1 ASSFASGGGYNEQF
TRBJ2-1 - TRBV5-6 ASSLDRLRYNEQF
TRBJ1-1 - TRBV4-3 ASSQVSTPGNTEAF
TRBJ2-7 - TRBV6-2/TRBV6-3 ASSDQTGGLNREQY
TRBJ1-5 few TRBV6-1 ASSEGQFHQPQH
TRBJ1-2 - TRBV7-3 ASSMGPLQGDSYT
TRBJ2-7 few TRBV7-2 ASSLDRGAYEQY
TRBJ1-2 few TRBV5-1 ASSLWTGGNGYT
TRBJ2-1 - TRBV7-3 ASSPTGAPYNEQF
TRBJ2-7 - TRBV5-1 ASSSTSGTAFYEQY
TRBJ1-2 - TRBV6-2/TRBV6-3 ASSYPTFGYGYT
TRBJ2-5 - TRBV28 ASGSSGPGETQY
TRBJ1-1 - TRBV4-1 ASSRGLGGTNTEAF
TRBJ2-5 once TRBV6-5 ASSYSNRLSQETQY
TRBJ2-6 once TRBV6-6 ASSPGQGAPGANVLT
TRBJ2-1 - TRBV6-5 ATLGTGGYNEQF
TRBJ2-7 - TRBV2 ASSYQLGQIYEQY
TRBJ2-7 - TRBV18 ASSPPTGGKGYEQY
TRBJ2-7 - TRBV29-1 SDLPTGGSAYEQY
TRBJ2-7 - TRBV27 ASSLSRGGILIYEQY
TRBJ2-1 few TRBV5-1 ASSFSGSGQNEQF
TRBJ2-7 - TRBV11-2 ASSLVVVDEQY
TRBJ2-5 - TRBV12-3/TRBV12-4 ASSSTGEETQY
TRBJ2-2 - TRBV4-3 ASSQGHRAGDTGELF
TRBJ2-7 - TRBV7-2 ASSPTGTGTEQY
TRBJ2-7 - TRBV18 ASREGQGTEQY
TRBJ1-2 - TRBV29-1 SVELQNYGYT
TRBJ2-1 - TRBV6-5 ASSYLLAGANNEQF
TRBJ1-5 - TRBV19 ASSMATGGRGNQPQH
TRBJ1-2 - TRBV27 ASSYKGQGSYGYT
TRBJ1-2 - TRBV18 ASSPPPGSLNYGYT
TRBJ1-1 once TRBV6-1 ASSVPTRGILNTEAF
TRBJ2-2 - TRBV5-1 ASSPGQGNTGELF
TRBJ2-3 - TRBV7-3 ASSLKVAGVTDTQY
TRBJ1-1 - TRBV5-1 ASSLLGQGGSEAF
TRBJ2-1 - TRBV27 ASSLLAGGPDEQF
TRBJ2-5 - TRBV7-2 ASAQAGESQETQY
TRBJ1-4 - TRBV29-1 SVWDSWNEKLF
TRBJ2-3 - TRBV14 ASSPGNTDTQY
TRBJ1-5 - TRBV5-5 ASSFARHQPQH